The rows below give T cell receptor beta chains drawn from one sample of a study of blood T cell repertoires in COVID-19. This table comes from immunoSEQ multiplex PCR, and its TCRdb copy is limited to in-frame clones, with some not included. Of around 100,000 clones listed, about 72% were seen once; the top ten hold about 9.6%. Sequencing was done on a sample of peripheral blood. The receptor source for this set is a man in his fifties or sixties with active or convalescent COVID-19. Both conserved end residues are part of each CDR3. The D gene is left open where the match is weak. Size tells how often a clone was seen (once, few, many) or the class of an expanded clone, and some rows leave it out.

TRBV2	-	TRBJ2-7	TRBD2	CAKGGDGSSYEQYF	TGTGCTAAGGGAGGGGACGGGAGCTCCTACGAGCAGTACTTC
TRBV9	once	TRBJ1-6	-	CASSVGPQGSPLHF	TGTGCCAGCAGCGTAGGGCCTCAGGGGTCACCCCTCCACTTT
TRBV6-1	few	TRBJ1-1	TRBD1	CASSERQGSEAFF	TGTGCCAGCAGTGAAAGACAGGGGTCTGAAGCTTTCTTT
TRBV7-2	-	TRBJ1-5	-	CASSFAGSSNQPQHF	TGTGCCAGCAGCTTCGCGGGTAGCAGCAATCAGCCCCAGCATTTT
TRBV2	-	TRBJ2-3	TRBD2	CASSEREGTDTQYF	TGTGCCAGCAGTGAAAGGGAGGGTACAGATACGCAGTATTTT
TRBV6-2/TRBV6-3	-	TRBJ2-3	TRBD1	CASSSTDRATDTQYF	TGTGCCAGCAGTTCGACGGACAGGGCCACAGATACGCAGTATTTT
TRBV5-4	once	TRBJ1-1	TRBD1	CASSLDLRGAGGPTEAFF	TGTGCCAGCAGCTTGGATTTGAGAGGAGCAGGGGGCCCCACTGAAGCTTTCTTT
TRBV15	-	TRBJ1-1	-	CATSREGGADTEAFF	TGTGCCACCAGCAGAGAAGGCGGTGCGGACACTGAAGCTTTCTTT
TRBV5-1	-	TRBJ2-7	-	CASSPSGPEEQYF	TGCGCCAGCAGCCCCAGTGGCCCCGAAGAGCAGTACTTC
TRBV21-1	-	TRBJ2-7	-	CASNPLPGIYEQYF	TGTGCCAGCAACCCCCTACCAGGGATCTACGAGCAGTACTTC
TRBV7-9	few	TRBJ1-5	-	CASSLTQGNQPQHF	TGTGCCAGCAGCTTAACTCAGGGGAATCAGCCCCAGCATTTT
TRBV5-1	-	TRBJ2-1	TRBD2	CASSSESSGSRGNEQFF	TGCGCCAGCAGCTCGGAGAGTAGCGGGAGTCGGGGGAATGAGCAGTTCTTC
TRBV11-2	-	TRBJ1-1	-	CASSSYGGGSNTEAFF	TGTGCCAGCAGCTCCTACGGAGGAGGGTCGAACACTGAAGCTTTCTTT
TRBV19	-	TRBJ1-1	-	CASSMTRGTEAFF	TGTGCCAGTAGTATGACACGGGGCACTGAAGCTTTCTTT
TRBV10-3	-	TRBJ1-5	TRBD1	CAISEGGDRGQPQHF	TGTGCCATCAGTGAGGGAGGGGACAGGGGTCAGCCCCAGCATTTT
TRBV23-1	-	TRBJ1-1	-	CASSLPLGVNTEAFF	TGCGCCAGCAGTCTCCCCCTAGGGGTGAACACTGAAGCTTTCTTT